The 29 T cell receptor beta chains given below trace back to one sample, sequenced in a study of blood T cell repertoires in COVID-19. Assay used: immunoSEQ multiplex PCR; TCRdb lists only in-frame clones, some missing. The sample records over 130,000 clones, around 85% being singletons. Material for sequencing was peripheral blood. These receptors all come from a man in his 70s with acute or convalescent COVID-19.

The CDR3 DNA sequence: TGCGCCAGCAGCCAAGATGTGGGTAGCGATGAGCAGTTCTTC. Translated: CASSQDVGSDEQFF. The rearrangement joins TRBV4-3 to TRBJ2-1; D is possibly TRBD2 (5 bases). The germline CDR1 and CDR2 sequences are LGHNA and YSLEER. Trimming shortened V by 0 bases and J by 8 bases, and 11 bases separated the two germline ends. This CDR3 spans 14 amino acids.

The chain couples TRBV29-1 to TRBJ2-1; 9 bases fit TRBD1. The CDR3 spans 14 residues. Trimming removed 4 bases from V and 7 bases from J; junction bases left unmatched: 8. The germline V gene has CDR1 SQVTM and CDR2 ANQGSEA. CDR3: CSVARTGDGNEQFF. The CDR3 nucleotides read TGCAGCGTTGCAAGGACAGGGGACGGGAATGAGCAGTTCTTC.

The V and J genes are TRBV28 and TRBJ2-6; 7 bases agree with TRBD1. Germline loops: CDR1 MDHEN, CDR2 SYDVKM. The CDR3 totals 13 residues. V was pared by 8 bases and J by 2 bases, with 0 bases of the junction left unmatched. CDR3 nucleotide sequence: TGTGCCAGCGACAGGGCTGGGGCCAACGTCCTGACTTTC. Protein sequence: CASDRAGANVLTF.

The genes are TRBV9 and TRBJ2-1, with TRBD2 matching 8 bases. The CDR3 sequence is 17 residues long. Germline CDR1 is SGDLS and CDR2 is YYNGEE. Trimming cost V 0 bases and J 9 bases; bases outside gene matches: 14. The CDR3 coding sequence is TGTGCCAGCAGCGTAGAAGGTAGCGGGAAGGGAGGAACTGAGCAGTTCTTC. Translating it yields CASSVEGSGKGGTEQFF. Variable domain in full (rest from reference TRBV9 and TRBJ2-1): DSGVTQTPKHLITATGQRVTLRCSPRSGDLSVYWYQQSLDQGLQFLIQYYNGEERAKGNILERFSAQQFPDLHSELNLSSLELGDSALYFCASSVEGSGKGGTEQFFGPGTRLTVL.

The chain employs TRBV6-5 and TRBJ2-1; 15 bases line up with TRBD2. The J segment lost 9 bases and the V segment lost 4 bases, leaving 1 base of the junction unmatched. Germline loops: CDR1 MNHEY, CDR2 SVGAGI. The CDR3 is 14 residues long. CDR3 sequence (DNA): TGTGCCAGCAGTTTGGGACTAGCGGGAGGTGAGCAGTTCTTC. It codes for CASSLGLAGGEQFF.

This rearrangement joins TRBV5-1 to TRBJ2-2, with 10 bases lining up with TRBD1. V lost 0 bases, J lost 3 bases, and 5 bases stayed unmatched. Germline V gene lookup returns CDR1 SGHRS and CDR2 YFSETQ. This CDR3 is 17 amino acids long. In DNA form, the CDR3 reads TGCGCCAGCAGCTTGGACCGGACAGGGGGGGACACCGGGGAGCTGTTTTTT. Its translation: CASSLDRTGGDTGELFF.

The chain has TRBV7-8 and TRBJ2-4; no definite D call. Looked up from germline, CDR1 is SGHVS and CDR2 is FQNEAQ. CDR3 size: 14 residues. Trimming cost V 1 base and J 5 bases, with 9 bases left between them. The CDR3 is CASSLGTVENIQYF. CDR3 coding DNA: TGTGCCAGCAGCTTAGGTACAGTTGAAAACATTCAGTACTTC.

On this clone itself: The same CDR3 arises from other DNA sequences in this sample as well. CDR3 amino acids: CASSIRADTQYF. The CDR3 DNA reads TGTGCCAGTAGTATTCGCGCAGATACGCAGTATTTT. V is TRBV19 and J is TRBJ2-3; no clear D. Germline values: CDR1 LNHDA, CDR2 SQIVND (reference sequence). Trimming took 3 bases from V and 4 from J, leaving 5 bases between them. The CDR3 is made up of 12 amino acids.

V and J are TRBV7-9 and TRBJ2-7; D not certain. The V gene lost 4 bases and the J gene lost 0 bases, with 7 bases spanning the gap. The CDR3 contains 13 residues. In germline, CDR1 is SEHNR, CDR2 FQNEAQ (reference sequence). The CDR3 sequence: CASSSEPSYEQYF. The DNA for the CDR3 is TGTGCCAGCAGCTCAGAACCCTCCTACGAGCAGTACTTC.

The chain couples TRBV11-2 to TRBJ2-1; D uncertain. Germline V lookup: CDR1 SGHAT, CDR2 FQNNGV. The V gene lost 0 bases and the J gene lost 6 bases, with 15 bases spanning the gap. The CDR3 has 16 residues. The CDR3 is CASSLDQRSLGNEQFF. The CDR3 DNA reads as TGTGCCAGCAGCTTAGATCAGAGGTCTCTGGGCAATGAGCAGTTCTTC.

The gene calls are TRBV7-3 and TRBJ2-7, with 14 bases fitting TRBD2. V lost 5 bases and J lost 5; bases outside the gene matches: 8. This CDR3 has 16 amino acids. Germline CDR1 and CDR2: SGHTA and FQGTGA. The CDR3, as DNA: TGTGCCAGCAGCCCGAGGGCGGGACTAGCGGGAGACGAGCAGTACTTC. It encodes CASSPRAGLAGDEQYF. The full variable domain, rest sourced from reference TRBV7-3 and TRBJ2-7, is GAGVSQTPSNKVTEKGKYVELRCDPISGHTALYWYRQSLGQGPEFLIYFQGTGAADDSGLPNDRFFAVRPEGSVSTLKIQRTERGDSAVYLCASSPRAGLAGDEQYFGPGTRLTVT.

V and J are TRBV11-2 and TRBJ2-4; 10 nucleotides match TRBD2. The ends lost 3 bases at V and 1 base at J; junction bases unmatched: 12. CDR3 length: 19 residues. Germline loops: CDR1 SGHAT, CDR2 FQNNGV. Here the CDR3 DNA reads TGTGCCAGCAGCTTTTTTGGAACTAGCGGGATGGGTGCCAAAAACATTCAGTACTTC. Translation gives CASSFFGTSGMGAKNIQYF.

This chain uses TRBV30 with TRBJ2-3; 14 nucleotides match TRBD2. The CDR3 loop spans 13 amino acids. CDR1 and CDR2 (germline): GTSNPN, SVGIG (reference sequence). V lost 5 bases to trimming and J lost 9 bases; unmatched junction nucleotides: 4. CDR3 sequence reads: CAWGLAGGGTQYF. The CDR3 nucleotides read TGTGCCTGGGGACTAGCGGGAGGAGGCACGCAGTATTTT. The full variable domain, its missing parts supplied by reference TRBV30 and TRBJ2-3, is SQTIHQWPATLVQPVGSPLSLECTVEGTSNPNLYWYRQAAGRGLQLLFYSVGIGQISSEVPQNLSASRPQDRQFILSSKKLLLSDSGFYLCAWGLAGGGTQYFGPGTRLTVL.

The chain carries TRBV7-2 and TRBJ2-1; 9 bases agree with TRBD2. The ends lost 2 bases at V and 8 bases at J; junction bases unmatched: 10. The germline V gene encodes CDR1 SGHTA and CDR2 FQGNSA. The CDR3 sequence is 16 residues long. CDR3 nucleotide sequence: TGTGCCAGCAGCTTAATGCTGCCAGCGGGAGGTCATGAGCAGTTCTTC. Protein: CASSLMLPAGGHEQFF.

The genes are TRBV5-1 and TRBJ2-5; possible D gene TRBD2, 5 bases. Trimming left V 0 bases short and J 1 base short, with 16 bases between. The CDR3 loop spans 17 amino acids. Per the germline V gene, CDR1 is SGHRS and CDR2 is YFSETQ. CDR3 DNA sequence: TGCGCCAGCAGCTTGGGAGGGCGCGGTACTCTCCAAGAGACCCAGTACTTC. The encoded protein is CASSLGGRGTLQETQYF.

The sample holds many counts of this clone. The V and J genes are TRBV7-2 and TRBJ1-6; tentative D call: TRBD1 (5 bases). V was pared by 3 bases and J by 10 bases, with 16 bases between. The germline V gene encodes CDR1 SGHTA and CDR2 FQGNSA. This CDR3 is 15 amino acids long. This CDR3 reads CASSFGQGLASPLHF. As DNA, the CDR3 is TGTGCCAGCAGCTTCGGGCAGGGTTTGGCATCACCCCTCCACTTT. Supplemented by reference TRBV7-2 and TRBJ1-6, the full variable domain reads GAGVSQSPSNKVTEKGKDVELRCDPISGHTALYWYRQSLGQGLEFLIYFQGNSAPDKSGLPSDRFSAERTGGSVSTLTIQRTQQEDSAVYLCASSFGQGLASPLHFGNGTRLTVT.

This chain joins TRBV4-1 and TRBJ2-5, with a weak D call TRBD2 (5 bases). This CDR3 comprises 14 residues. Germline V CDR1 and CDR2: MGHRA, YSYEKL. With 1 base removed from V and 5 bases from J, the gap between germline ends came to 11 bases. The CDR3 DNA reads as TGCGCCAGCAGCCAAGCTGTGGGAGAGGAGACCCAGTACTTC. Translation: CASSQAVGEETQYF.

The CDR3 DNA reads as TGTGCCAGCAGCAGTAGACAGGGGTCGTTCTTC. This sequence encodes CASSSRQGSFF. The J gene is TRBJ2-1, the V gene TRBV6-2 or TRBV6-3; 8 nucleotides line up with TRBD1. V gave up 6 bases and J gave up 15 bases; unmatched junction bases: 7. Germline values: CDR1 MNHEY, CDR2 SVGEGT. The CDR3 length is 11 residues.

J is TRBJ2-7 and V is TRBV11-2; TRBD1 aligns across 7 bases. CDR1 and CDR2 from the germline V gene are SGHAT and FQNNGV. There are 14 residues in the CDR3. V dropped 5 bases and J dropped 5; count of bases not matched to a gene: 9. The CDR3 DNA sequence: TGTGCCAGCAGCACCCTGACAGGGTCCCACGAGCAGTACTTC. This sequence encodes CASSTLTGSHEQYF.

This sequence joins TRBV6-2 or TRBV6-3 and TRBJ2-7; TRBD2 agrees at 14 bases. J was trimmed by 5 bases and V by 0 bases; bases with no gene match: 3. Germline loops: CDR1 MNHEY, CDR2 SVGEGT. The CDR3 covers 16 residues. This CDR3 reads CASSYSGLAGVHEQYF. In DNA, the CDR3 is TGTGCCAGCAGTTACTCGGGACTAGCGGGAGTCCACGAGCAGTACTTC.

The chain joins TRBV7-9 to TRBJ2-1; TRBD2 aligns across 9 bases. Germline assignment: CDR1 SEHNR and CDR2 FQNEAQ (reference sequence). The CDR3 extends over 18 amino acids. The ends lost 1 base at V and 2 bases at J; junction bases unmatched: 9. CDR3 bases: TGTGCCAGCAGCTTAGGGAATAGCGGGAGAATTACCTACAATGAGCAGTTCTTC. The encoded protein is CASSLGNSGRITYNEQFF.

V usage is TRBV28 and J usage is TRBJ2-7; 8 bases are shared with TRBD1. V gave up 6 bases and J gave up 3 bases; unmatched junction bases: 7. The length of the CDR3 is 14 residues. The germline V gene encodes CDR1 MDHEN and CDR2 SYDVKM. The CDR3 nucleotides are TGTGCCAGCAGCCCTCGCGGACAGGGCTACGAGCAGTACTTC. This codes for CASSPRGQGYEQYF.

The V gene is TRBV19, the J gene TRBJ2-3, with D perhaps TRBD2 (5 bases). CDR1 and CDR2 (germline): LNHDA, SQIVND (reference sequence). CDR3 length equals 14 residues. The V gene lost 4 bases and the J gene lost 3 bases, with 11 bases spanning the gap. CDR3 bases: TGTGCCAGTAGTAAGTCCGAGGGAACAGATACGCAGTATTTT. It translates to CASSKSEGTDTQYF.

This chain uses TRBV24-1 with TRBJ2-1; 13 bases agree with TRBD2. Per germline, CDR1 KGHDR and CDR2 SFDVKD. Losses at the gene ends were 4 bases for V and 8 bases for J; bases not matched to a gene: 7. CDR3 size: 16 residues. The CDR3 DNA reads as TGTGCCACCAGTGACTACGGACTAGCGGGAGTCGATGAGCAGTTCTTC. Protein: CATSDYGLAGVDEQFF.

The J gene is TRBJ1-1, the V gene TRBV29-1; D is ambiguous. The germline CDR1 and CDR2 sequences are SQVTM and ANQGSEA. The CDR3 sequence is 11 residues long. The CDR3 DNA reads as TGCCTGGAGTCGAAGAACACTGAAGCTTTCTTT. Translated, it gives CLESKNTEAFF.

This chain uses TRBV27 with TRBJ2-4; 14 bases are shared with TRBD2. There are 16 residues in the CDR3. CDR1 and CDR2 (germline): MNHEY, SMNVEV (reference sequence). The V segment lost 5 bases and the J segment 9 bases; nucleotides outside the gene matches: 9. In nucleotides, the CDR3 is TGTGCCAGCAGTGCCTTGACTAGCGGGAGGGTATCCATTCAGTACTTC. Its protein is CASSALTSGRVSIQYF.

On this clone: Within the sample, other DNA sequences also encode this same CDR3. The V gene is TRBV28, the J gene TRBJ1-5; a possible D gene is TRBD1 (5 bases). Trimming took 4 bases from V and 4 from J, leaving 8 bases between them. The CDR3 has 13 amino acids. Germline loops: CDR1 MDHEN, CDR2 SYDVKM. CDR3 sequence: CASSYDRNQPQHF. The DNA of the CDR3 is TGTGCCAGCAGTTACGACAGAAATCAGCCCCAGCATTTT.

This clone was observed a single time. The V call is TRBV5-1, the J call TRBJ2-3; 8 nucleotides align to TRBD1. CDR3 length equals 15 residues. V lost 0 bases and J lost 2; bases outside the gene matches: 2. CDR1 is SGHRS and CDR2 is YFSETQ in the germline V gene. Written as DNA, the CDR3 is TGCGCCAGCAGCTTGGGGACAGGGAACACAGATACGCAGTATTTT. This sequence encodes CASSLGTGNTDTQYF.

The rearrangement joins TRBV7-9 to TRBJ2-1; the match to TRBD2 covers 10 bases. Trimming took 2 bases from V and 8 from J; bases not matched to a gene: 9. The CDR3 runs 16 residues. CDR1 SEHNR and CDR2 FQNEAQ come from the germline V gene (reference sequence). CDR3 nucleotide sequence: TGTGCCAGCAGCTTAAATCGGCTAGCGGGAGAGGATGAGCAGTTCTTC. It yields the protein CASSLNRLAGEDEQFF.